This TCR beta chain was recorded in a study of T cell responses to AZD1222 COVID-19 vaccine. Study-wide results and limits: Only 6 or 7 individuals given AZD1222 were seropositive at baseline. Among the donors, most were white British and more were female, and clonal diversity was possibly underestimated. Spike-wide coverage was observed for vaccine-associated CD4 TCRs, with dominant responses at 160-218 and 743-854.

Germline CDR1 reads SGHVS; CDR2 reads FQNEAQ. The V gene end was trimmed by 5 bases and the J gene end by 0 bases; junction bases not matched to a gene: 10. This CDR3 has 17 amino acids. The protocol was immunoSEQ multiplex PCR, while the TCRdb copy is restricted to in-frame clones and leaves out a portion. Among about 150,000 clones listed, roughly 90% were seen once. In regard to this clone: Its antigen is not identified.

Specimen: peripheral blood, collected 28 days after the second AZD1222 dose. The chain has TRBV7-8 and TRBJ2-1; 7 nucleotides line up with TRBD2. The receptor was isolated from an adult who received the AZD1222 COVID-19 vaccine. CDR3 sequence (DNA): TGTGCCAGCAGCGGATCCGGGACTATCGTCTCCTACAATGAGCAGTTCTTC. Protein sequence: CASSGSGTIVSYNEQFF.